The 28 T cell receptor beta chains below all came from one sample that was sequenced in a study of PD-1 blockade in mismatch repair-deficient tumors. Measured with immunoSEQ multiplex PCR; TCRdb has only the in-frame clones, and not every one. The sample records 49,000 or so clones, over 75% being singletons. Sequenced here: peripheral blood, sampled approximately 18 weeks after starting pembrolizumab. The receptors were gathered from an adult with mismatch repair-deficient cancer.

The rearrangement uses TRBV5-6 and TRBJ1-1, with unresolved D. The CDR3 consists of 13 residues. Germline V gives CDR1 SGHDT, CDR2 YYEEEE. Trimming shortened V by 0 bases and J by 2 bases, and 5 bases separated the two germline ends. The CDR3 reads CASSLAPNTEAFF. CDR3 DNA: TGTGCCAGCAGCTTGGCCCCCAACACTGAAGCTTTCTTT.

The J gene is TRBJ2-7, the V gene TRBV18; possibly TRBD2 for D (5 bases). Trimming stripped 2 bases from V and 5 bases from J, with 13 bases between. The CDR3 consists of 14 residues. CDR1 is KGHSH, CDR2 LQKENI, per germline. The CDR3 coding sequence is TGTGCCAGCTCACCAAACCCGGGATCGGACGAGCAGTACTTC. It specifies CASSPNPGSDEQYF.

This chain links TRBV21-1 with TRBJ1-5; the D call of TRBD1 is as the table states it, not checked on the DNA. TRBV21-1 is flagged as a pseudogene. The CDR3 loop spans 17 amino acids. CDR3 protein: CASSKEKVRGSNQPQHF. The CDR3 DNA is TGTGCCAGCAGCAAAGAGAAAGTTAGGGGTAGCAATCAGCCCCAGCATTTT.

The chain carries TRBV13 and TRBJ2-7; 8 bases line up with TRBD2. The germline CDR1 and CDR2 sequences are PRHDT and FYEKMQ (reference sequence). This CDR3 contains 14 residues. Trimming removed 0 bases from V and 7 bases from J; junction bases left unmatched: 5. CDR3 residues: CASSLGAGVKEQYF. As DNA, the CDR3 is TGTGCCAGCAGCTTAGGAGCGGGAGTAAAGGAGCAGTACTTC.

The gene calls are TRBV10-3 and TRBJ1-2, with 7 bases identical to TRBD1. The V and J ends lost 6 bases and 7 bases, in that order; junction bases with no gene match: 11. This CDR3 contains 14 residues. CDR1 ENHRY and CDR2 SYGVKD come from the germline V gene. CDR3 region: CAIRNTGASGGYTF. The CDR3 DNA is TGTGCCATCAGGAATACAGGGGCCAGCGGTGGCTACACCTTC.

This chain links TRBV4-2 with TRBJ2-3; D is uncertain. CDR3 length: 15 residues. V gave up 7 bases and J gave up 6 bases, with 20 bases separating them. CDR1 and CDR2 from the germline V gene are LGHNA and YNFKEQ. The CDR3: CASTPRAAPVDTQYF. For the CDR3, the DNA is TGTGCCAGCACCCCAAGGGCTGCCCCTGTTGATACGCAGTATTTT.

The chain combines TRBV30 with TRBJ2-3, with TRBD2 as a possible D gene (7 bases). Trimming took 2 bases from V and 0 from J, leaving 15 bases between them. The CDR3 sequence is 16 residues long. CDR1 and CDR2 from the germline V gene are GTSNPN and SVGIG (reference sequence). The CDR3 coding sequence is TGTGCCTGGAGTAGGGGGGGATGGTCTAGCACAGATACGCAGTATTTT. Its translation: CAWSRGGWSSTDTQYF.

The V gene is TRBV7-9, the J gene TRBJ2-7; 7 nucleotides align to TRBD1. The CDR3 is 13 residues long. Per the germline V gene, CDR1 is SEHNR and CDR2 is FQNEAQ (reference sequence). J lost 3 bases, V lost 5 bases, and 4 bases had no gene match. CDR3 protein: CASSPDRVYEQYF. The CDR3 DNA reads as TGTGCCAGCAGCCCCGACAGGGTCTACGAGCAGTACTTC.

J is TRBJ1-5 and V is TRBV28, with D possibly matching TRBD1 (6 bases). V shed 3 bases and J shed 5 bases, with 11 bases lying between them. This CDR3 contains 14 residues. Germline CDR1 is MDHEN and CDR2 is SYDVKM. For the CDR3, the DNA is TGTGCCAGCAGTTTTTGGGGGGGCTATCAGCCCCAGCATTTT. It is translated as CASSFWGGYQPQHF.

The J gene is TRBJ2-1, the V gene TRBV11-2; D perhaps matches TRBD2 (5 bases). CDR1 SGHAT and CDR2 FQNNGV come from the germline V gene. Trimming removed 5 bases from V and 5 bases from J, with 16 bases in between. This CDR3 contains 15 residues. The CDR3 loop is CASSVISGRDNEQFF. CDR3 DNA: TGTGCCAGCAGCGTTATCTCGGGAAGGGACAATGAGCAGTTCTTC. Combining the CDR3 with reference TRBV11-2 and TRBJ2-1 gives the whole variable domain EAGVAQSPRYKIIEKRQSVAFWCNPISGHATLYWYQQILGQGPKLLIQFQNNGVVDDSQLPKDRFSAERLKGVDSTLKIQPAKLEDSAVYLCASSVISGRDNEQFFGPGTRLTVL.

The chain employs TRBV10-3 and TRBJ2-2; D might be TRBD2 (5 bases). V lost 6 bases and J 1 base, leaving 15 bases between the germline ends. This CDR3 spans 16 amino acids. Germline V CDR1 and CDR2: ENHRY, SYGVKD. The CDR3 loop is CAISRSPGENTGELFF. The DNA of the CDR3 is TGTGCCATCAGCCGCTCCCCCGGGGAGAACACCGGGGAGCTGTTTTTT.

The rearrangement joins TRBV6-4 to TRBJ2-1, with 12 bases aligning to TRBD2. The CDR3 totals 15 residues. CDR1 and CDR2 (germline): MRHNA, SNTAGT. The V gene end was trimmed by 4 bases and the J gene end by 8 bases; junction bases not matched to a gene: 6. The CDR3 nucleotides are TGTGCCAGCAGTGCCTCTAGCGGGAGGGGGGATGAGCAGTTCTTC. Translating it yields CASSASSGRGDEQFF.

This chain connects TRBV10-2 to TRBJ2-1; perhaps TRBD2 as D (5 bases). Germline-derived CDR1 and CDR2 are WSHSY and SAAADI. This CDR3 has 13 residues. The ends were cut back, 3 bases at V and 3 bases at J, with 6 bases in the middle. The CDR3 DNA sequence: TGCGCCAGCAGTGACGGGAACTACAATGAGCAGTTCTTC. Its translation is CASSDGNYNEQFF.

The chain has TRBV10-3 and TRBJ2-1; 9 positions match TRBD1. The CDR3 length is 15 residues. V shed 2 bases, J shed 5 bases, and the junction held 4 bases outside the gene matches. Germline loops: CDR1 ENHRY, CDR2 SYGVKD. The CDR3 DNA reads as TGTGCCATCAGTGAGAGGGGGACAGGGAACAATGAGCAGTTCTTC. Its translation: CAISERGTGNNEQFF.

V is TRBV7-8 and J is TRBJ2-7; no reliable D call. V was shortened by 2 bases and J by 4 bases, with 15 bases between the two germline ends. CDR1 is SGHVS, CDR2 FQNEAQ, per germline. The CDR3 has 15 amino acids. CDR3 sequence reads: CASSLIGWAGYEQYF. The CDR3 coding sequence is TGTGCCAGCAGCTTAATCGGGTGGGCCGGGTACGAGCAGTACTTC.

The chain employs TRBV30 and TRBJ2-1; D not resolved. The CDR3 consists of 13 residues. V lost 0 bases and J lost 3, with 6 bases in between. Germline CDR1 and CDR2: GTSNPN and SVGIG (reference sequence). The CDR3 sequence: CAWSVTGYNEQFF. The CDR3 coding sequence is TGTGCCTGGAGTGTAACCGGCTACAATGAGCAGTTCTTC.

The CDR3 DNA is TGTGCCAGCTCACCCAGAACCGGGGAGCTGTTTTTT. This encodes CASSPRTGELFF. The rearrangement links TRBV18 to TRBJ2-2; D gene uncertain. The length of the CDR3 is 12 residues. Trimming removed 3 bases from V and 5 bases from J, with 4 bases in between. CDR1 and CDR2 from the germline V gene are KGHSH and LQKENI. The entire variable domain, with the rest obtained from reference TRBV18 and TRBJ2-2, is as follows: NAGVMQNPRHLVRRRGQEARLRCSPMKGHSHVYWYRQLPEEGLKFMVYLQKENIIDESGMPKERFSAEFPKEGPSILRIQQVVRGDSAAYFCASSPRTGELFFGEGSRLTVL.

The table lists this clone with a count of one. V is TRBV9 and J is TRBJ2-3, with D perhaps TRBD2 (5 bases). The germline V gene has CDR1 SGDLS and CDR2 YYNGEE. This CDR3 region has 15 residues. V lost 4 bases and J 3 bases, leaving 15 bases between the germline ends. CDR3 coding DNA: TGTGCCAGCAGCCCACTAACCCGCGGGACAGATACGCAGTATTTT. Amino acids: CASSPLTRGTDTQYF.

The rearrangement uses TRBV10-3 and TRBJ2-5, with D possibly TRBD2 on 5 matching bases. V lost 6 bases, J lost 2 bases, and 13 bases lay in between. The length of the CDR3 is 14 residues. Germline V lookup: CDR1 ENHRY, CDR2 SYGVKD. For the CDR3, the DNA is TGTGCCATCAGGGGGAGCGGCGAACAAGAGACCCAGTACTTC. It encodes CAIRGSGEQETQYF.

The chain uses TRBV15 and TRBJ1-1, with no clear D. This CDR3 region has 13 residues. Trimming stripped 3 bases from V and 8 bases from J, with 13 bases between. Germline V CDR1 and CDR2: LNHNV, YYDKDF (reference sequence). CDR3 sequence reads: CATSRNRAQEAFF. The CDR3 DNA is TGTGCCACCAGCAGGAATAGAGCCCAGGAAGCTTTCTTT.

The V call is TRBV6-6, the J call TRBJ2-3; D unresolved. The CDR3 runs to 11 residues. The V end lost 8 bases, the J end lost 5 bases, and 8 bases lay between the germline ends. CDR1 and CDR2 from the germline V gene are MNHNY and SVGAGI (reference sequence). The CDR3 loop is CASVTEDTQYF. In DNA form, the CDR3 reads TGTGCCAGCGTGACCGAAGATACGCAGTATTTT.

The rearrangement links TRBV29-1 to TRBJ2-5; D is undetermined. The CDR3 is 13 amino acids. V gave up 6 bases and J gave up 3 bases, with 14 bases separating them. CDR1 and CDR2 (germline): SQVTM, ANQGSEA. CDR3 residues: CSVGTVGKETQYF. The CDR3 DNA follows: TGCAGCGTAGGTACGGTGGGGAAAGAGACCCAGTACTTC.

This chain joins TRBV7-2 and TRBJ2-2, with 7 positions matching TRBD2. CDR1 and CDR2 (germline): SGHTA, FQGNSA. The J segment lost 5 bases and the V segment lost 5 bases, leaving 14 bases of the junction unmatched. This CDR3 is 17 amino acids long. The CDR3 bases are TGTGCCAGCAGCCGAGGCCGGAGCGGGCGGGGGACCGGGGAGCTGTTTTTT. Protein sequence: CASSRGRSGRGTGELFF. The full variable domain, its missing parts supplied by reference TRBV7-2 and TRBJ2-2, is GAGVSQSPSNKVTEKGKDVELRCDPISGHTALYWYRQSLGQGLEFLIYFQGNSAPDKSGLPSDRFSAERTGGSVSTLTIQRTQQEDSAVYLCASSRGRSGRGTGELFFGEGSRLTVL.

The chain carries TRBV9 and TRBJ2-5, with TRBD2 matching over 8 bases. Germline CDR1 reads SGDLS; CDR2 reads YYNGEE. Trimming took 2 bases from V and 5 from J; bases not matched to a gene: 5. The CDR3 is made up of 14 amino acids. The CDR3 DNA is TGTGCCAGCAGCGTCAGCGGGAGTGATGAGACCCAGTACTTC. Translated, it gives CASSVSGSDETQYF.

The CDR3, as DNA: TGTGCCAGCAGCTTGGCCGGGACCGCAAATGACGAGCAGTACTTC. The encoded protein is CASSLAGTANDEQYF. The chain couples TRBV5-6 to TRBJ2-7; D is tentatively TRBD1 or TRBD2 (5 bases each). Per the germline V gene, CDR1 is SGHDT and CDR2 is YYEEEE. The CDR3 covers 15 residues. Trimming shortened V by 0 bases and J by 5 bases, and 15 bases separated the two germline ends.

V and J are TRBV7-3 and TRBJ1-1, with D possibly matching TRBD1 (6 bases). Trimming pared 2 bases from V and 6 bases from J, leaving 19 bases between. This CDR3 has 16 residues. Germline V lookup: CDR1 SGHTA, CDR2 FQGTGA. CDR3 in amino acids: CASSLFRPGAGSEAFF. CDR3 nucleotide sequence: TGTGCCAGCAGCTTATTTCGTCCGGGGGCTGGGTCTGAAGCTTTCTTT.

The V call is TRBV4-1, the J call TRBJ2-7; the match to TRBD2 covers 7 bases. CDR1 MGHRA and CDR2 YSYEKL come from the germline V gene. Trimming cost V 0 bases and J 6 bases; bases outside gene matches: 11. The CDR3 contains 16 residues. CDR3 residues: CASSQDFAGARGEQYF. Here the CDR3 DNA reads TGCGCCAGCAGCCAAGATTTCGCGGGAGCCCGGGGCGAGCAGTACTTC.

V and J are TRBV11-2 and TRBJ2-1; TRBD2 matches 10 bases. This CDR3 comprises 16 residues. Losses at the gene ends were 6 bases for V and 9 bases for J; bases not matched to a gene: 14. Germline V CDR1 and CDR2: SGHAT, FQNNGV. The CDR3 DNA is TGTGCCAGCAGTCCTAGTATAGCGGGAGGCAGGGGTGAGCAGTTCTTC. Translation: CASSPSIAGGRGEQFF.